These T cell receptor beta chains were read from a single sample in a study of T cell responses to AZD1222 COVID-19 vaccine. Data came from immunoSEQ multiplex PCR; TCRdb stores just in-frame clones and leaves some out. Of more than 110,000 clones in the sample, more than 85% are singletons; the top ten hold about 3%. The specimen was peripheral blood, collected on day 0 of AZD1222 vaccination. The receptors were gathered from an adult in good health. Each CDR3 is given with its conserved first and last residue. D genes are given only for firm matches. Size is stated for part of the rows, as once, few or many counts, or as a class when the clone is expanded.

J gene	D gene	clone size	V gene	CDR3 protein	CDR3 DNA
TRBJ1-1	-	-	TRBV2	CAVVPSGTEAFF	TGTGCCGTCGTTCCGTCCGGAACTGAAGCTTTCTTT
TRBJ1-2	-	-	TRBV30	CAWSVLRTPANYGYTF	TGTGCCTGGAGTGTACTCCGGACCCCGGCCAACTATGGCTACACCTTC
TRBJ2-7	-	-	TRBV11-2	CASSLESGIIRSYEQYF	TGTGCCAGCAGCTTAGAATCAGGGATCATTAGGAGCTACGAGCAGTACTTC
TRBJ1-1	-	-	TRBV5-1	CASSLSEIWVEAFF	TGCGCCAGCAGCTTATCGGAAATCTGGGTTGAAGCTTTCTTT
TRBJ1-1	-	once	TRBV18	CASSPGSSGAFF	TGTGCCAGCTCACCAGGCTCAAGTGGGGCTTTCTTT
TRBJ1-2	TRBD1	few	TRBV27	CASSFQGGTEGYTF	TGTGCCAGCAGTTTTCAGGGGGGGACGGAGGGCTACACCTTC
TRBJ2-7	-	-	TRBV19	CASSSGGPEQYF	TGTGCCAGTAGTAGTGGAGGGCCCGAGCAGTACTTC
TRBJ2-2	-	-	TRBV28	CASSLPRERRNTGELFF	TGTGCCAGCAGTTTACCCAGGGAAAGGAGGAACACCGGGGAGCTGTTTTTT
TRBJ2-1	TRBD2	-	TRBV4-1	CASSQPPSRTSRSSYNEQFF	TGCGCCAGCAGCCAACCGCCCTCCAGGACTAGCAGAAGCTCCTACAATGAGCAGTTCTTC
TRBJ1-4	-	once	TRBV30	CAWSVQFATNEKLFF	TGTGCCTGGAGTGTACAGTTTGCAACTAATGAAAAACTGTTTTTT
TRBJ2-3	-	once	TRBV3-1/TRBV3-2	CASSRGEPTTDTQYF	TGTGCCAGCAGCCGGGGGGAGCCTACCACAGATACGCAGTATTTT
TRBJ1-1	-	once	TRBV7-9	CASSPTGSEAFF	TGTGCCAGCAGCCCTACAGGGAGTGAAGCTTTCTTT
TRBJ2-1	TRBD2	-	TRBV6-2/TRBV6-3	CASSYYAGEGSYNEQFF	TGTGCCAGCAGTTACTATGCGGGAGAGGGCTCCTACAATGAGCAGTTCTTC
TRBJ2-2	TRBD1	-	TRBV6-5	CATDRAGAGELFF	TGTGCCACTGACAGGGCTGGAGCCGGGGAGCTGTTTTTT
TRBJ2-7	-	-	TRBV19	CASSEGQGYEQYF	TGTGCCAGTAGCGAAGGGCAGGGCTACGAGCAGTACTTC
TRBJ2-1	TRBD2	-	TRBV4-2	CASSQGGDGRALYNEQFF	TGTGCCAGCAGCCAAGGGGGTGACGGGAGGGCCCTCTACAATGAGCAGTTCTTC
TRBJ1-5	-	-	TRBV11-2	CASSLEFYRAFQPQHF	TGTGCCAGCAGCTTAGAATTCTACAGGGCCTTTCAGCCCCAGCATTTT
TRBJ1-1	-	-	TRBV30	CAWSVQRTNTEAFF	TGTGCCTGGAGTGTACAACGGACGAACACTGAAGCTTTCTTT
TRBJ2-2	TRBD1	-	TRBV7-9	CASSSLTGAGELFF	TGTGCCAGCAGCTCCTTGACAGGGGCCGGGGAGCTGTTTTTT